This passage covers 15 T cell receptor beta chains from one sample sequenced in a study of CD8 T cells in ankylosing spondylitis. TCRdb passed the 5' RACE reads through MiXCR, listing each CDR3 protein once. The sample consists of some 240,000 distinct CDR3 sequences, about 18% of them appearing once. Sequenced input: blood, either unsorted or a sorted T cell fraction (not recorded which). The receptor source for this set is a male donor with ankylosing spondylitis or in good health (not recorded which).

The gene calls are TRBV18 and TRBJ2-7; D is undetermined. The V gene lost 2 bases and the J gene lost 2 bases, with 10 bases spanning the gap. Germline CDR1 is KGHSH and CDR2 is LQKENI. The CDR3 runs 14 residues. This chain's CDR3 is CASSPRHITYEQYF. DNA for the CDR3: TGTGCCAGCTCACCAAGGCACATCACCTACGAGCAGTACTTC.

There are a few counts of this clonotype. The chain employs TRBV10-2 and TRBJ2-1, with no clear D. Germline V CDR1 and CDR2: WSHSY, SAAADI. Trimming took 3 bases from V and 8 from J, leaving 5 bases between them. The CDR3 totals 11 residues. CDR3 region: CASSEGDEQFF. Written as DNA, the CDR3 is TGCGCCAGCAGTGAAGGCGATGAGCAGTTCTTC.

This clonotype showed up many times. The chain uses TRBV6-6 and TRBJ2-5; D not resolved. This CDR3 is built from 14 residues. V shed 4 bases and J shed 5 bases, with 14 bases lying between them. Germline V gives CDR1 MNHNY, CDR2 SVGAGI (reference sequence). The CDR3 region has the DNA TGTGCCAGCAGTTCTGGACCGGTAGTGGAGACCCAGTACTTC. It specifies CASSSGPVVETQYF.

This clonotype showed up just a few times. The genes are TRBV29-1 and TRBJ2-5; 12 bases line up with TRBD1. The CDR3 is made up of 15 amino acids. The junction had 9 bases not matched to a gene; V was cut back by 6 bases and J by 4 bases. Germline values: CDR1 SQVTM, CDR2 ANQGSEA. The CDR3 protein is CSVMPGQGARETQYF. The DNA of the CDR3 is TGCAGCGTCATGCCGGGACAGGGGGCGCGAGAGACCCAGTACTTC.

This clonotype was observed a few times. The rearrangement joins TRBV6-5 to TRBJ2-3, with D unclear. The V gene lost 0 bases and the J gene lost 2 bases, with 6 bases spanning the gap. The CDR3 length is 14 residues. Germline values: CDR1 MNHEY, CDR2 SVGAGI. The CDR3 nucleotides are TGTGCCAGCAGTTACTCTGCGTCCACAGATACGCAGTATTTT. It encodes CASSYSASTDTQYF.

V and J are TRBV15 and TRBJ2-3; D might be TRBD1 or TRBD2, each matching 5 bases. V gave up 1 base and J gave up 6 bases, with 11 bases separating them. The length of the CDR3 is 14 residues. Germline CDR1 reads LNHNV; CDR2 reads YYDKDF (reference sequence). The CDR3 here is CATSRAEGDDTQYF. CDR3 nucleotides: TGTGCCACCAGCAGAGCGGAAGGGGACGATACGCAGTATTTT.

Concerning this clonotype: Its ends do not fully match the called genes, so a read error is possible. V gene TRBV4-1 combines with J gene TRBJ2-5; possibly TRBD1 for D (5 bases). Germline V gene lookup returns CDR1 MGHRA and CDR2 YSYEKL. The CDR3 sequence is 15 residues long. The CDR3 region is CASSQGQIYQETQYF. The CDR3 DNA reads TGCGCCAGCAGCCAAGGACAGATTTACCAGGAGACCCAGTACTTC.

This chain uses TRBV27 with TRBJ2-7, with 12 positions matching TRBD2. Germline V gives CDR1 MNHEY, CDR2 SMNVEV (reference sequence). The CDR3 loop spans 15 amino acids. Trimming removed 6 bases from V and 5 bases from J; junction bases left unmatched: 8. The CDR3 bases are TGTGCCAGCAGCCGACTAGCGGGAGTTCCCCACGAGCAGTACTTC. Its translation: CASSRLAGVPHEQYF.

This clonotype was seen at least ten times. V is TRBV20-1 and J is TRBJ2-6; D not resolved. Looked up from germline, CDR1 is DFQATT and CDR2 is SNEGSKA (reference sequence). The CDR3 consists of 17 residues. Trimming left V 1 base short and J 0 bases short, with 13 bases between. In DNA form, the CDR3 reads TGCAGTGCTAGAGCCGTCGACATTTTCTCTGGGGCCAACGTCCTGACTTTC. Amino acids: CSARAVDIFSGANVLTF.

The V call is TRBV12-3 or TRBV12-4, the J call TRBJ1-1; 7 positions agree with TRBD1. V gave up 3 bases and J gave up 10 bases; unmatched junction bases: 8. This CDR3 contains 13 residues. CDR3: CASSFEGGRGAFF. The CDR3 DNA is TGTGCCAGCAGTTTTGAAGGGGGCAGAGGAGCTTTCTTT.

This clonotype was recorded a few times. As DNA, the CDR3 is TGTGCCAGCAGTTACGGGTGGCGGGGGGAGAACACTGAAGCTTTCTTT. This translates into CASSYGWRGENTEAFF. The V gene is TRBV6-5, the J gene TRBJ1-1; D possibly corresponds to TRBD1 (5 bases). The length of the CDR3 is 16 residues. Germline V gene lookup returns CDR1 MNHEY and CDR2 SVGAGI. The ends were cut back, 2 bases at V and 1 base at J, with 14 bases in the middle.

The chain couples TRBV29-1 to TRBJ2-1; 7 nucleotides align to TRBD1. V shed 0 bases and J 4 bases; nucleotides not matched to a gene: 3. Germline CDR1 and CDR2: SQVTM and ANQGSEA. The CDR3 length is 14 residues. CDR3 amino acids: CSVEDMGQYNEQFF. CDR3 bases: TGCAGCGTTGAAGACATGGGACAGTACAATGAGCAGTTCTTC.

This clonotype was seen only a few times. CDR3 protein: CASSQDTSGGISYEQYF. CDR3 bases: TGTGCCAGCAGCCAAGATACGAGCGGGGGGATAAGCTACGAGCAGTACTTC. This chain uses TRBV3-1 with TRBJ2-7; 9 bases are a match to TRBD2. The germline CDR1 and CDR2 sequences are LGHDT and YNNKEL (reference sequence). The CDR3 extends over 17 amino acids. V was pared by 0 bases and J by 3 bases, with 9 bases of the junction left unmatched.

The rearrangement joins TRBV29-1 to TRBJ2-7; TRBD2 agrees at 11 bases. V trimming: 2 bases; J trimming: 3 bases; junction bases outside the gene matches: 9. From germline, CDR1 is SQVTM and CDR2 ANQGSEA. The CDR3 is 16 amino acids. CDR3 sequence reads: CSVEKTSGGDFYEQYF. The CDR3 bases are TGCAGCGTTGAAAAAACTAGCGGGGGAGATTTCTACGAGCAGTACTTC.

The chain is built from TRBV7-3 and TRBJ2-7; D perhaps matches TRBD1 (6 bases). Trimming cost V 1 base and J 1 base, with 11 bases left between them. In germline, CDR1 is SGHTA, CDR2 FQGTGA. This CDR3 has 15 amino acids. As DNA, the CDR3 is TGTGCCAGCAGCTTAATAGGGGGTGATTCCTACGAGCAGTACTTC. Its protein product is CASSLIGGDSYEQYF.